This TCR beta chain stems from a study of beta chain features in type 1 diabetes. The wider study: Similarity in age, gender and cell yields was seen between patients and healthy donors.

Study-wide findings and caveats: Moderate but significant shortening of TCRB CDR3s was recorded in all four CD4+ subsets from Type 1 diabetes patients. VDJ junctions sequenced from type 1 diabetes patients showed fewer insertions and more deletions.

V was clipped by 1 base and J by 4 bases; unmatched bases: 1. Germline CDR1 reads LGHNA; CDR2 reads YNFKEQ. This CDR3 has 15 amino acids. Notes on this clone: Its matching antigen is unknown.

Every bit of the isolated RNA underwent reverse transcription, so sequencing read expressed TCRB transcripts. Roughly 3.7 million reads, on average, came from each naive, central memory and regulatory T cell sample. Measured with immunoSEQ multiplex PCR; TCRdb has only the in-frame clones, and not every one. The sample lists roughly 150,000 clones, 8.5% to 10% seen once, with roughly 0.7% in the top ten. The sequence was obtained from a woman younger than 45 with type 1 diabetes. This chain joins TRBV4-2 and TRBJ2-3, with TRBD2 matching 11 bases. Sequenced input: central memory CD4+ T cells from blood. CDR3 nucleotides: TGTGCCAGCAGCCAAGTAGCGGGAGGGGCAGATACGCAGTATTTT. Translation: CASSQVAGGADTQYF.